This TCR beta chain came from a study of response to subunit inactivated influenza vaccine (dated by TCRdb to 2017 to 2018). About the study as a whole: To follow how T cells responded to a trivalent subunit inactivated influenza vaccine, the researchers relied on deep quantitative profiling of the T cell receptor repertoire.

The germline V and J ends show losses of 3 bases and 4 bases respectively, and no gene match explains 7 bases of the junction. Looking up the germline V gene (reference sequence) yields CDR1 SEHNR and CDR2 FQNEAQ. The CDR3 contains 15 residues, cysteine and phenylalanine counted. Kept here is only the CDR3 DNA, which spans 45 bases and is read in frame from base 1. Summary of the overall study and its limitations: It was suggested by the authors that each seasonal influenza vaccination may recruit only a limited number of new T cells.

To prepare the library, RT-PCR was applied. The listed sequencing device is Illumina HiSeq 2500. TCRdb applied fastp at Q25 and MiXCR to the public reads, then kept only in-frame beta chains. Under each unique CDR3 protein, matching rows form one entry showing the most common genes and DNA. Present in this sample are more than 400,000 distinct CDR3 sequences, less than 7.5% of which were seen just once. Roughly 13% of the sample is taken by the ten largest. This clonotype was counted a few times. The target of this receptor is not known. Per-base qualities were not stored, and no clone one base away is much larger.

Sequenced here: PBMCs from blood, sampled about 24 months after vaccination. The V gene is TRBV7-9 and the J gene is TRBJ2-3, with 7 central nucleotides matching TRBD1. The receptor comes from a man between 50 and 70 years old who received an inactivated influenza vaccine. Donor details come from another sample of the same person, matched by shared clones. The CDR3 here reads CASSFMTGIADTQYF. In nucleotides, the sequence is TGTGCCAGCAGCTTCATGACAGGGATCGCAGATACGCAGTATTTT.